Shown below are 11 T cell receptor beta chains from a single sample sequenced in a study of shared clonotypes between healthy human individuals. Sequenced by immunoSEQ multiplex PCR; TCRdb stores in-frame clones only, minus some. Here the sample spans about a million clones, around 74% being singletons. Sequenced: memory CD4+ T cells sorted from blood. Described subset: CD45RA-negative fraction. The origin of the receptors is a man younger than 30 in good health.

This clone was seen just once. The rearrangement links TRBV2 to TRBJ2-7, with 8 nucleotides matching TRBD2. Germline CDR1 SNHLY, CDR2 FYNNEI. Losses at the gene ends were 4 bases for V and 6 bases for J; bases not matched to a gene: 5. The CDR3 sequence is 13 residues long. The CDR3 DNA reads TGTGCCAGCAGTGGAGATAGCGGGACCGAGCAGTACTTC. As protein: CASSGDSGTEQYF.

This chain joins TRBV6-1 and TRBJ1-2; no clear D gene. CDR3 size: 20 residues. Per germline, CDR1 MNHNS and CDR2 SASEGT. Deletions cut 0 bases from V and 4 bases from J, with 27 bases between. The CDR3 loop reads CASSEAQNNGVKRARYGYTF. The CDR3 DNA follows: TGTGCCAGCAGTGAAGCGCAAAATAACGGGGTTAAGAGGGCGCGCTATGGCTACACCTTC.

The chain joins TRBV7-8 to TRBJ1-6; D is perhaps TRBD1 (6 bases). Trimming removed 5 bases from V and 7 bases from J, with 15 bases in between. Germline lookup yields CDR1 SGHVS and CDR2 FQNEAQ. This CDR3 has 15 residues. The CDR3 here is CASSPSGGGNSPLHF. The CDR3 region has the DNA TGTGCCAGCAGCCCCAGCGGGGGCGGGAATTCACCCCTCCACTTT.

The chain has TRBV18 and TRBJ2-7; D is unclear. Germline V gene sequence: CDR1 KGHSH, CDR2 LQKENI. This CDR3 spans 16 amino acids. Trimming shortened V by 1 base and J by 3 bases, and 16 bases separated the two germline ends. CDR3: CASSPQGSSKSYEQYF. The CDR3 DNA is TGTGCCAGCTCACCACAGGGATCCTCTAAAAGCTACGAGCAGTACTTC.

The chain links TRBV7-2 to TRBJ2-5, with 8 positions matching TRBD1. The J segment lost 5 bases and the V segment lost 7 bases, leaving 9 bases of the junction unmatched. The CDR3 spans 14 residues. Germline CDR1 reads SGHTA; CDR2 reads FQGNSA. The DNA for the CDR3 is TGTGCCAGCACCGAACAGGGGGTAGGGGAGACCCAGTACTTC. This encodes CASTEQGVGETQYF.

This clone appeared once. This rearrangement joins TRBV7-2 to TRBJ1-1; maybe TRBD1 (6 bases). The CDR3 runs to 15 residues. The V end was cut by 4 bases, the J end by 2 bases, with 14 bases between. From germline, CDR1 is SGHTA and CDR2 FQGNSA. The chain's CDR3 is CASSSPRGYNTEAFF. The CDR3 DNA reads as TGTGCCAGCAGCTCGCCCAGGGGCTACAACACTGAAGCTTTCTTT.

The chain employs TRBV5-8 and TRBJ2-1, with 11 nucleotides matching TRBD2. The CDR3 runs 17 residues. Germline V lookup: CDR1 SGHTS, CDR2 YDEGEE. Unmatched junction bases numbered 11, after V lost 3 bases and J lost 6 bases. DNA of the CDR3: TGTGCCAGCAGCTCCGCCGAGGGACTAGCGGTCTTCAATGAGCAGTTCTTC. Its protein is CASSSAEGLAVFNEQFF. The complete variable domain, with remaining parts taken from reference TRBV5-8 and TRBJ2-1, reads EAGVTQSPTHLIKTRGQQATLRCSPISGHTSVYWYQQALGLGLQFLLWYDEGEERNRGNFPPRFSGRQFPNYSSELNVNALELEDSALYLCASSSAEGLAVFNEQFFGPGTRLTVL.

The chain has TRBV11-2 and TRBJ1-5; no clear D gene. Trimming cost V 5 bases and J 3 bases, with 14 bases left between them. The CDR3 is made up of 15 amino acids. CDR1 and CDR2 from the germline V gene are SGHAT and FQNNGV. CDR3 sequence reads: CASSRGRTANQPQHF. Here the CDR3 DNA reads TGTGCCAGCAGCCGTGGACGGACCGCCAATCAGCCCCAGCATTTT.

Only a few counts were recorded for this clone. V and J are TRBV5-4 and TRBJ2-7, with 10 bases fitting TRBD1. The germline gives CDR1 SGHNT, CDR2 YYREEE (reference sequence). This CDR3 is built from 14 residues. V lost 6 bases, J lost 6 bases, and 9 bases stayed unmatched. CDR3 sequence reads: CASNQDRGRGEQYF. Written as DNA, the CDR3 is TGTGCCAGCAACCAAGACAGGGGGCGCGGCGAGCAGTACTTC.

This clone appeared a single time. The chain couples TRBV9 to TRBJ1-2; 10 nucleotides line up with TRBD1. The CDR3 runs 18 residues. Germline trimming cut 0 bases from V and 5 bases from J; bases unmatched to any gene: 13. Germline V gene lookup returns CDR1 SGDLS and CDR2 YYNGEE. CDR3 bases: TGTGCCAGCAGCGTAGCTACGGGGGACGGGACAGGGGCTTATGGCTACACCTTC. Translation: CASSVATGDGTGAYGYTF. The full variable domain, in which reference TRBV9 and TRBJ1-2 provide the parts outside the CDR3, is DSGVTQTPKHLITATGQRVTLRCSPRSGDLSVYWYQQSLDQGLQFLIQYYNGEERAKGNILERFSAQQFPDLHSELNLSSLELGDSALYFCASSVATGDGTGAYGYTFGSGTRLTVV.

This clone has more than one count but fewer than ten. The V call is TRBV30, the J call TRBJ1-4; D unclear. V lost 4 bases, J lost 8 bases, and 14 bases lay in between. In germline, CDR1 is GTSNPN, CDR2 SVGIG (reference sequence). CDR3 size: 13 residues. The CDR3 loop reads CAWTGGFGEKLFF. In DNA form, the CDR3 reads TGTGCCTGGACAGGTGGATTCGGGGAAAAACTGTTTTTT.